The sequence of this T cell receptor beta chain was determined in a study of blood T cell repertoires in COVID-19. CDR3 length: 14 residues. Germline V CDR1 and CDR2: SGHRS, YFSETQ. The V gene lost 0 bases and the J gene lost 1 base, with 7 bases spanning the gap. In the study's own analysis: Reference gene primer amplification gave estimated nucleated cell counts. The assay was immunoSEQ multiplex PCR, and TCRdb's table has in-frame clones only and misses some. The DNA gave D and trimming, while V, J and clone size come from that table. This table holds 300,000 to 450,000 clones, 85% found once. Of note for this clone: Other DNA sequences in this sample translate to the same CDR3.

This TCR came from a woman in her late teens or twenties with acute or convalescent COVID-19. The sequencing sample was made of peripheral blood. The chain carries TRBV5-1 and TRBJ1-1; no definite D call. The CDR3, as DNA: TGCGCCAGCAGCTTGGACAGACCGAACACTGAAGCTTTCTTT. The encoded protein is CASSLDRPNTEAFF. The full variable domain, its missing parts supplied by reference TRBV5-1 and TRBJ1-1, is KAGVTQTPRYLIKTRGQQVTLSCSPISGHRSVSWYQQTPGQGLQFLFEYFSETQRNKGNFPGRFSGRQFSNSRSEMNVSTLELGDSALYLCASSLDRPNTEAFFGQGTRLTVV.